This TCR beta chain was identified during a study of T cell changes during pregnancy in multiple sclerosis. The CDR3 sequence is 17 residues long. The V segment lost 5 bases and the J segment 5 bases; nucleotides outside the gene matches: 9. Germline assignment: CDR1 SGHVS and CDR2 FNYEAQ. Measured with immunoSEQ multiplex PCR; TCRdb has only the in-frame clones, and not every one. This table has 25,000 to 30,000 clones, about nine tenths appearing once. The chain uses TRBV7-6 and TRBJ2-1; 13 nucleotides match TRBD2. The sequencing used CD4+ T cells from peripheral blood mononuclear cells, collected in the first trimester of pregnancy. The clonotype was recovered from a female donor in good health, enrolled as a control in a pregnancy study. The CDR3 protein is CASSQTTGTSGNNEQFF. Here the CDR3 DNA reads TGTGCCAGCAGCCAGACCACCGGGACTAGCGGGAACAATGAGCAGTTCTTC.